The clone carrying this T cell receptor beta chain came up many times. TCRdb independently ran MiXCR on the 5' RACE reads; one entry per CDR3 protein. The profile shows about 31,000 distinct CDR3 sequences, over 7% of them singletons. This CDR3 is 13 amino acids long. The V segment lost 6 bases and the J segment 7 bases; nucleotides outside the gene matches: 4. Looked up from germline, CDR1 is DFQATT and CDR2 is SNEGSKA (reference sequence). The sample belongs to a study of chronic HIV infection and antiretroviral therapy. This receptor was obtained from an adult who had HIV and had not received antiretroviral therapy, or was an uninfected healthy control (not recorded which). The chain uses TRBV20-1 and TRBJ2-4; 12 positions agree with TRBD2. Input material: peripheral blood. CDR3 DNA sequence: TGCAGTGCGAGACTAGCGGGAGTTAACATTCAGTACTTC. Translation: CSARLAGVNIQYF.